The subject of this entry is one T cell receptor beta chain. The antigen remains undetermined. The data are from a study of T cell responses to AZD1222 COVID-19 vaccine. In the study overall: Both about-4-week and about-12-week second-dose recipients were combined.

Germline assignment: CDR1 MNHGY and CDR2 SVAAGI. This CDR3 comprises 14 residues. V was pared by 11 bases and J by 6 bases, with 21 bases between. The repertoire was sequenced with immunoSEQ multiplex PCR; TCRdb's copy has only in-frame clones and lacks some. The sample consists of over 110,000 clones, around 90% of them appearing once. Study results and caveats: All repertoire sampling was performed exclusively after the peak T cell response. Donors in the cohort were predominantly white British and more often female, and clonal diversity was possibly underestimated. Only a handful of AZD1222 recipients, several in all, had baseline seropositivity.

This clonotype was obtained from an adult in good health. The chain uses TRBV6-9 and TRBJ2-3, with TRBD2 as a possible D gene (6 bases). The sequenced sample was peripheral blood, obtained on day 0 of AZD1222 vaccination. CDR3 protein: CASRAGSKADTQYF. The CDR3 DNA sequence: TGTGCCTCCAGGGCCGGGAGCAAGGCCGATACGCAGTATTTT.